This T cell receptor beta chain was obtained from a study of shared clonotypes between healthy human individuals. Study results and caveats: Rarefaction demonstrated incomplete sorted-subset sequencing despite large depth.

Only Caucasian adults living in Nashville, Tennessee made up the donor group. CD45RO+ cells plus CCR7-negative CD45RA+ TemRA cells formed CD8 memory. In the original workflow: Sequence data from immunoSEQ were junction-only and lacked quality scores; consequently, filtering differed. Method: immunoSEQ multiplex PCR; TCRdb's copy keeps in-frame clones and lacks some. The DNA was the basis for D and trimming; V, J and clone size are from that table. There are roughly 720,000 clones in the sample; about 90% occur only once, and roughly 36% lies in the top ten. This clone was seen repeatedly, ten times or more. Its matching antigen is unknown. The source material was memory CD8+ T cells from PBMCs. Specified subset: CD45RO+ cells pooled with CCR7-negative TemRA cells. This receptor was identified in a man younger than 35 in good health. Some clones in this sample may be carry-over from other donors' samples.

CDR3 in amino acids: CASSLRVADSRTF. DNA for the CDR3: TGTGCCAGCAGCTTGCGGGTCGCAGACAGTAGGACCTTC. The rearrangement uses TRBV7-8 and TRBJ1-2; tentative D call: TRBD1 (5 bases). The CDR3 extends over 13 amino acids. The germline V gene has CDR1 SGHVS and CDR2 FQNEAQ. Trimming left V 3 bases short and J 14 bases short, with 19 bases between.